Described below is a single T cell receptor beta chain sequence and its context. Researchers ran the PCR with 60 Vbeta and 13 Jbeta primers. Data came from immunoSEQ multiplex PCR; TCRdb stores just in-frame clones and leaves some out. This table holds 200,000 to 250,000 clones, 65% to 80% found once. This sample is drawn from a study of cytomegalovirus exposure and HLA in healthy donors. The germline V gene encodes CDR1 SGHRS and CDR2 YFSETQ. V trimming: 1 base; J trimming: 7 bases; junction bases outside the gene matches: 8. The CDR3 is 15 residues long. V usage is TRBV5-1 and J usage is TRBJ2-3, with TRBD1 matching 8 bases. The specimen sequenced was PBMCs. The origin of this receptor is a man aged 50 to 59 in good health and CMV-seronegative. The CDR3: CASSLNGQGTYTQYF. In nucleotides, the CDR3 is TGCGCCAGCAGCTTGAATGGACAGGGTACATATACGCAGTATTTT.